A single sample is the source of the 27 T cell receptor beta chains below, sequenced in a study of blood T cell repertoires in COVID-19. Some clones are missing from TCRdb's copy, which holds only in-frame ones; the method was immunoSEQ multiplex PCR. The sample yields about 83,000 clones, around 86% seen once. Sequencing was carried out using peripheral blood. The receptors stem from a man older than 75 with active or convalescent COVID-19.

The chain joins TRBV11-2 to TRBJ2-3; the D gene is possibly TRBD2 (6 bases). The CDR3 length is 14 residues. Trimming removed 5 bases at V and 1 base at J, with 10 bases between. Per germline, CDR1 SGHAT and CDR2 FQNNGV. CDR3 residues: CASSRPSGTDTQYF. The CDR3 DNA sequence: TGTGCCAGCAGCAGACCTAGCGGCACAGATACGCAGTATTTT.

This clone was found once. The CDR3 here is CASSGTGGMRVREAFF. The DNA of the CDR3 is TGTGCCAGCAGCGGGACAGGGGGCATGAGGGTACGTGAAGCTTTCTTT. The V and J genes are TRBV27 and TRBJ1-1; 12 bases agree with TRBD1. The germline CDR1 and CDR2 sequences are MNHEY and SMNVEV (reference sequence). The CDR3 contains 16 residues. V dropped 6 bases and J dropped 7; count of bases not matched to a gene: 12.

For this clone: At one end, the junction sequence differs from germline, possibly due to a read error. The V gene is TRBV9, the J gene TRBJ2-2; weak D call: TRBD1 (6 bases). The CDR3 spans 16 residues. Germline V gives CDR1 SGDLS, CDR2 YYNGEE. The CDR3 nucleotides read TGTGCCAGCAGCGTAGTGGGTACAGGGCAACACCGGGGAGCTGTTTTT. Its translation: CASSVVGTGQHRGAVF.

The chain is built from TRBV3-1 (or the pseudogene TRBV3-2) and TRBJ2-4, with 9 bases identical to TRBD1. Germline V gives CDR1 LGHDT, CDR2 YNNKEL (reference sequence). V lost 0 bases to trimming and J lost 2 bases; unmatched junction nucleotides: 5. The CDR3 is 17 residues long. The CDR3: CASSQDRGQGSKNIQYF. DNA of the CDR3: TGTGCCAGCAGCCAAGATAGGGGACAGGGATCCAAAAACATTCAGTACTTC.

The chain combines TRBV6-5 with TRBJ1-1; 8 nucleotides match TRBD1. The V and J ends lost 1 base and 4 bases, in that order; junction bases with no gene match: 5. The germline CDR1 and CDR2 sequences are MNHEY and SVGAGI. The CDR3 has 15 amino acids. CDR3 nucleotides: TGTGCCAGCAGTTACTTACAGGGGGTAGGCACTGAAGCTTTCTTT. Its translation: CASSYLQGVGTEAFF.

The J gene is TRBJ1-1, the V gene TRBV5-5; TRBD1 matches 8 bases. V lost 4 bases and J lost 3; bases outside the gene matches: 14. The CDR3 has 17 amino acids. Germline assignment: CDR1 SGHKS and CDR2 YYEKEE (reference sequence). CDR3 region: CASSPGLGRGRYTEAFF. The CDR3 DNA reads TGTGCCAGCAGCCCCGGACTGGGCAGGGGGCGATACACTGAAGCTTTCTTT.

The CDR3 region is CASSIVRSSNTEAFF. Here the CDR3 DNA reads TGTGCCAGTAGTATAGTGCGATCTTCGAACACTGAAGCTTTCTTT. The V gene is TRBV19, the J gene TRBJ1-1; D not certain. Germline V gene lookup returns CDR1 LNHDA and CDR2 SQIVND (reference sequence). V lost 1 base and J 1 base, leaving 10 bases between the germline ends. This CDR3 has 15 residues.

This chain links TRBV11-3 with TRBJ2-1; D remains unclear. The CDR3 runs to 12 residues. Germline V lookup: CDR1 SGHNT, CDR2 YENEEA. The V end was cut by 1 base, the J end by 8 bases, with 6 bases between. This CDR3 reads CASSLGRDEQFF. The DNA for the CDR3 is TGTGCCAGCAGCTTAGGTCGTGATGAGCAGTTCTTC.

The V gene is TRBV5-8, the J gene TRBJ1-2; D uncertain. Germline CDR1 and CDR2: SGHTS and YDEGEE. The CDR3 loop spans 12 amino acids. Between the trimmed V and J ends, which lost 2 bases and 7 bases, there was a span of 9 bases. The CDR3 DNA reads as TGTGCCAGCAGCTTCGGGTCACTTGGCTACACCTTC. Its protein product is CASSFGSLGYTF.

The chain is built from TRBV12-3 or TRBV12-4 and TRBJ2-4, with D possibly being TRBD2 (6 bases). The CDR3 has 12 residues. V was shortened by 6 bases and J by 11 bases, with 14 bases between the two germline ends. The CDR3 here is CASRPSGGLQYF. CDR3 coding DNA: TGTGCCAGCAGGCCGTCCGGGGGTCTTCAGTACTTC.

The rearrangement links TRBV24-1 to TRBJ2-5; 7 bases line up with TRBD1. Germline V gene lookup returns CDR1 KGHDR and CDR2 SFDVKD. V gave up 6 bases and J gave up 2 bases; unmatched junction bases: 5. The CDR3 is 14 residues long. CDR3 residues: CATSMPGGQETQYF. The CDR3 DNA reads as TGTGCCACCAGTATGCCAGGGGGTCAAGAGACCCAGTACTTC.

The chain combines TRBV27 with TRBJ2-3, with 9 positions matching TRBD2. There are 16 residues in the CDR3. Germline lookup yields CDR1 MNHEY and CDR2 SMNVEV (reference sequence). Trimming cost V 7 bases and J 6 bases; bases outside gene matches: 14. CDR3 coding DNA: TGTGCCAGCACCAAGCGAGGCGGGGGGGCCTGGGATACGCAGTATTTT. Translated, it gives CASTKRGGGAWDTQYF.

The V and J genes are TRBV19 and TRBJ1-3; TRBD1 is a possible D gene (6 bases). V was shortened by 6 bases and J by 0 bases, with 12 bases between the two germline ends. This CDR3 region has 15 residues. Germline loops: CDR1 LNHDA, CDR2 SQIVND (reference sequence). The CDR3 DNA sequence: TGTGCCAGTAGGAAAGCAGGGGTCTCTGGAAACACCATATATTTT. It yields the protein CASRKAGVSGNTIYF.

The gene calls are TRBV7-2 and TRBJ1-4, with D perhaps TRBD1 (6 bases). V lost 0 bases, J lost 13 bases, and 12 bases lay in between. This CDR3 has 13 residues. Per the germline V gene, CDR1 is SGHTA and CDR2 is FQGNSA. For the CDR3, the DNA is TGTGCCAGCAGCTTAGCTAGTGAACAGGGACTGTTTTTT. Translated: CASSLASEQGLFF.

This sequence joins TRBV19 and TRBJ2-5, with a weak D call TRBD1 (5 bases). The germline CDR1 and CDR2 sequences are LNHDA and SQIVND (reference sequence). CDR3 size: 14 residues. Trimming cost V 2 bases and J 3 bases, with 10 bases left between them. The CDR3 bases are TGTGCCAGTAGTATACAGGGTGGAAAAGAGACCCAGTACTTC. This translates into CASSIQGGKETQYF.

J is TRBJ2-5 and V is TRBV28, with a weak D call TRBD1 (6 bases). Germline assignment: CDR1 MDHEN and CDR2 SYDVKM. The CDR3 has 12 amino acids. With 6 bases removed from V and 5 bases from J, the gap between germline ends came to 10 bases. The CDR3 bases are TGTGCCAGCAGGACAGGCGGCGAGACCCAGTACTTC. It codes for CASRTGGETQYF.

The chain recombines TRBV24-1 with TRBJ2-5; D gene ambiguous. The CDR3 extends over 12 amino acids. The V gene lost 5 bases and the J gene lost 7 bases, with 10 bases spanning the gap. CDR1 and CDR2 from the germline V gene are KGHDR and SFDVKD. The CDR3 DNA reads TGTGCCACCAGTGTCACAGTAGGGACCCAGTACTTC. This encodes CATSVTVGTQYF.

This rearrangement joins TRBV11-2 to TRBJ1-1; maybe TRBD1 (5 bases). Germline V gene lookup returns CDR1 SGHAT and CDR2 FQNNGV. This CDR3 contains 13 residues. Between the trimmed V and J ends, which lost 0 bases and 3 bases, there was a span of 5 bases. CDR3 sequence: CASSLDRDTEAFF. The CDR3 region has the DNA TGTGCCAGCAGCTTAGACAGGGACACTGAAGCTTTCTTT. The variable domain in full, completed from reference TRBV11-2 and TRBJ1-1, reads EAGVAQSPRYKIIEKRQSVAFWCNPISGHATLYWYQQILGQGPKLLIQFQNNGVVDDSQLPKDRFSAERLKGVDSTLKIQPAKLEDSAVYLCASSLDRDTEAFFGQGTRLTVV.

This clone was picked up one time. V usage is TRBV6-6 and J usage is TRBJ1-2; the D gene is possibly TRBD1 (6 bases). Germline CDR1 reads MNHNY; CDR2 reads SVGAGI (reference sequence). The V end was cut by 0 bases, the J end by 4 bases, with 12 bases between. The CDR3 totals 15 residues. The CDR3 DNA is TGTGCCAGCAGTTACTCATCAGGGGCCGTCTATGGCTACACCTTC. It translates to CASSYSSGAVYGYTF.

This sequence joins TRBV7-9 and TRBJ1-3; TRBD1 might be the D (6 bases). The germline V gene has CDR1 SEHNR and CDR2 FQNEAQ (reference sequence). V was trimmed by 3 bases and J by 5 bases, leaving 14 bases between them. The CDR3 has 15 residues. CDR3 sequence reads: CASSFGTTSRNTIYF. DNA for the CDR3: TGTGCCAGCAGCTTCGGGACAACCTCACGAAACACCATATATTTT.

This rearrangement joins TRBV7-2 to TRBJ2-2; no clear D. The germline V gene has CDR1 SGHTA and CDR2 FQGNSA. The V end lost 1 base, the J end lost 6 bases, and 6 bases lay between the germline ends. There are 13 residues in the CDR3. CDR3 residues: CASSLGVSGELFF. Written as DNA, the CDR3 is TGTGCCAGCAGCTTAGGAGTCTCCGGGGAGCTGTTTTTT.

This sequence joins TRBV6-1 and TRBJ1-3; perhaps TRBD1 as D (6 bases). V was pared by 2 bases and J by 0 bases, with 8 bases between. CDR3 length equals 15 residues. The germline gives CDR1 MNHNS, CDR2 SASEGT. The CDR3 DNA reads as TGTGCCAGCAGTGAAACAGGGTACTCTGGAAACACCATATATTTT. Amino acid sequence: CASSETGYSGNTIYF.

The V gene is TRBV6-5, the J gene TRBJ2-7; TRBD2 aligns across 12 bases. Germline V gene data show CDR1 as MNHEY and CDR2 as SVGAGI. The V and J ends lost 6 bases and 6 bases, in that order; junction bases with no gene match: 3. The CDR3 is made up of 13 amino acids. The CDR3: CASRTSGRPEQYV. CDR3 coding DNA: TGTGCCAGCAGGACTAGCGGGAGACCCGAGCAGTACGTC.

The V call is TRBV12-3 or TRBV12-4, the J call TRBJ1-1, with TRBD1 matching 9 bases. The J segment lost 10 bases and the V segment lost 3 bases, leaving 6 bases of the junction unmatched. The CDR3 loop spans 13 amino acids. The CDR3 loop is CASSLTPGQGAFF. The CDR3 DNA follows: TGTGCCAGCAGTTTGACGCCGGGACAGGGAGCTTTCTTT.

V is TRBV6-4 and J is TRBJ1-2; tentatively, D is TRBD1 (6 bases). The CDR3 has 15 residues. In germline, CDR1 is MRHNA, CDR2 SNTAGT. V was clipped by 3 bases and J by 0 bases, with 11 bases between them. The CDR3 protein is CASSDSGQTNYGYTF. CDR3 nucleotides: TGTGCCAGCAGTGATTCGGGACAAACTAACTATGGCTACACCTTC.

The gene calls are TRBV5-1 and TRBJ1-1; possible D gene TRBD1, 5 bases. Looked up from germline, CDR1 is SGHRS and CDR2 is YFSETQ. The CDR3 runs to 17 residues. Trimming stripped 0 bases from V and 2 bases from J, with 17 bases between. This CDR3 reads CASSLVTAHQPNTEAFF. CDR3 nucleotide sequence: TGCGCCAGCAGCTTGGTGACAGCTCACCAACCTAACACTGAAGCTTTCTTT.

The CDR3 loop is CASSGGTGRSNQPQHF. In DNA form, the CDR3 reads TGTGCCAGCAGTGGGGGGACAGGTAGGAGCAATCAGCCCCAGCATTTT. V gene TRBV27 combines with J gene TRBJ1-5, with 8 positions matching TRBD1. The V segment lost 5 bases and the J segment 1 base; nucleotides outside the gene matches: 7. The CDR3 extends over 16 amino acids. Germline V gene lookup returns CDR1 MNHEY and CDR2 SMNVEV (reference sequence).